This is a list of T cell receptor beta chains from one sample in a study of T cells in Graves' hyperthyroidism and ophthalmopathy. TCRdb fed the multiplex PCR reads into MiXCR, producing one record per CDR3 protein. This table holds hundreds of thousands of distinct CDR3 sequences, 15% to 20% found once. Sequences were obtained from blood. These receptors came from a woman aged 18-29 years with Graves' ophthalmopathy. Each CDR3 is given with its conserved first and last residue. A D gene is named only where the DNA matches it firmly. Rows give clone size only sometimes, using once, few, many, or a class for an expanded clone.

d_call j_call clone_size v_call cdr3_nt cdr3_aa
TRBD1 TRBJ2-5 many TRBV20-1 TGCAGTGCTAGCGCCGGGGACAGGGAGATGGAGACCCAGTACTTC CSASAGDREMETQYF
TRBD1 TRBJ2-1 few TRBV15 TGTGCCACCAGCAGACCGGGACAGGGTAACCATGAGCAGTTCTTC CATSRPGQGNHEQFF
TRBD2 TRBJ2-2 few TRBV7-9 TGTGCCAGCAGCTCCGGGACTAGCAGGACCGGGGAGCTGTTTTTT CASSSGTSRTGELFF
- TRBJ2-3 few TRBV15 TGTGCCACCAGCAGAGATTACGCAGATACGCAGTATTTT CATSRDYADTQYF
TRBD1 TRBJ2-3 many TRBV28 TGTGCCAGCAGTTCCGCCGCGCCCAGGGGGCTTCACACAGATACGCAGTATTTT CASSSAAPRGLHTDTQYF
- TRBJ1-5 few TRBV6-2/TRBV6-3 TGTGCCAGCAGTTCCGATCGGTTCGGGGGCAATCAGCCCCAGCATTTT CASSSDRFGGNQPQHF
- TRBJ2-1 - TRBV6-1 TGTGCCAGCAGTGAACAGGGGTCTTTATCCTACAATGAGCAGTTCTTC CASSEQGSLSYNEQFF
TRBD2 TRBJ2-1 many TRBV12-3/TRBV12-4 TGTGCCAGCAGTTTTACCTCTAGCGGGGGGTCCTACAATGAGCAGTTCTTC CASSFTSSGGSYNEQFF
- TRBJ2-7 few TRBV6-2/TRBV6-3 TGTGCCAGCAGTAGACAGCTAAGCTCCTACGAGCAGTACTTC CASSRQLSSYEQYF
TRBD1 TRBJ2-7 - TRBV11-2 TGTGCCAGCAGCTTAGATTGGCAGGGGACAGACGAGCAGTACTTC CASSLDWQGTDEQYF
TRBD2 TRBJ2-7 many TRBV6-1 TGTGCCAGCAGCTCGGGAGGGCGGACGTCCTACGAGCAGTACTTC CASSSGGRTSYEQYF
TRBD1 TRBJ1-5 - TRBV19 TGTGCCAGTAGTATATGGGTGGACAGGGCAAGAGATCAGCCCCAGCATTTT CASSIWVDRARDQPQHF
- TRBJ2-6 - TRBV4-3 TGCGCCAGCAGCCAAGGGAGACAGCAGCACGTCCTGACTTTC CASSQGRQQHVLTF
- TRBJ2-7 - TRBV12-3/TRBV12-4 TGTGCCAGCAGTTTGTTGGACACCTCCTACGAGCAGTACTTC CASSLLDTSYEQYF
- TRBJ2-1 many TRBV28 TGTGCCAGCAGTCCCCGTCGACAAGTAGAGCAGTTCTTC CASSPRRQVEQFF
- TRBJ2-7 many TRBV20-1 TGCAGTGCTAGGGGGGGAACCTACGAGCAGTACTTC CSARGGTYEQYF
- TRBJ2-1 - TRBV2 TGTGCCAGCATATCCGACACCTACAATGAGCAGTTCTTC CASISDTYNEQFF
- TRBJ1-5 - TRBV27 TGTGCCAGCAGTATGGGTGTCAGCAATCAGCCCCAGCATTTT CASSMGVSNQPQHF
- TRBJ2-1 - TRBV9 TGTGCCAGCAGCGAGGGGCAACTAGGCCCCTACAATGAGCAGTTCTTC CASSEGQLGPYNEQFF
- TRBJ1-1 many TRBV3-1 TGTGCCAGCAGCCAGGCAACAGCGAACACTGAAGCTTTCTTT CASSQATANTEAFF
- TRBJ2-2 few TRBV9 TGTGCCAGCAGCCCCGAGTCGGGGAGGGAGCTGTTTTTT CASSPESGRELFF
TRBD2 TRBJ2-7 many TRBV20-1 TGCAGTGCTGGGACTAGCTACGAGCAGTACTTC CSAGTSYEQYF